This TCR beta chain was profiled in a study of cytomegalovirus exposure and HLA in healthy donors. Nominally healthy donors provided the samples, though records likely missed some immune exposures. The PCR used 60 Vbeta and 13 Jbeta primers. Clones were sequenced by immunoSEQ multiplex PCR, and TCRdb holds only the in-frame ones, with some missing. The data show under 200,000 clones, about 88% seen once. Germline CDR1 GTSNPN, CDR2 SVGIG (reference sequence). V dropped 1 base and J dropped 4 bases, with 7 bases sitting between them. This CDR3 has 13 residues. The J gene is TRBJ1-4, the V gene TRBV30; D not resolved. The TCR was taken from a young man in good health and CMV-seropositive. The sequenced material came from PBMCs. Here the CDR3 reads CAWSGAVNEKLFF. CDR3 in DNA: TGTGCCTGGAGTGGGGCCGTTAATGAAAAACTGTTTTTT. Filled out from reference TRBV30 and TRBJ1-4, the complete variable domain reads SQTIHQWPATLVQPVGSPLSLECTVEGTSNPNLYWYRQAAGRGLQLLFYSVGIGQISSEVPQNLSASRPQDRQFILSSKKLLLSDSGFYLCAWSGAVNEKLFFGSGTQLSVL.